This T cell receptor (beta chain) is from a study of cytomegalovirus exposure and HLA in healthy donors. Turning to this clone: Its specificity is not known.

The PCR used 60 Vbeta and 13 Jbeta primers. In the original analysis: Later, some 75 million unique TCR beta chains were counted in an analysis, and some 11 million of them were shared. Produced via immunoSEQ multiplex PCR; TCRdb's table is partial and in-frame only. V and J calls and clone size come straight from that table; D and trimming were deduced from the DNA. The top ten hold about 3.9% of the sample, which has 95,000 or so clones, 81% seen once. Points from the study as a whole: Later genetic work tied a missense DCLRE1C variant to beta-chain V and J trimming. Most subjects had HLA-A and HLA-B alleles reportedly predicted accurately by TCR beta sequences.

Germline V gene lookup returns CDR1 GTSNPN and CDR2 SVGIG (reference sequence). The CDR3 runs to 14 residues. Trimming at V came to 5 bases and at J to 4 bases, leaving 9 bases not matched to a gene. The TCR sequence derives from a woman between 70 and 85 years old in good health and CMV-seropositive. The rearrangement joins TRBV30 to TRBJ1-1; 8 nucleotides line up with TRBD1. Sequenced sample: PBMCs. CDR3 in amino acids: CAWQISTGGTEAFF. CDR3 nucleotides: TGTGCCTGGCAGATAAGTACAGGGGGCACTGAAGCTTTCTTT.